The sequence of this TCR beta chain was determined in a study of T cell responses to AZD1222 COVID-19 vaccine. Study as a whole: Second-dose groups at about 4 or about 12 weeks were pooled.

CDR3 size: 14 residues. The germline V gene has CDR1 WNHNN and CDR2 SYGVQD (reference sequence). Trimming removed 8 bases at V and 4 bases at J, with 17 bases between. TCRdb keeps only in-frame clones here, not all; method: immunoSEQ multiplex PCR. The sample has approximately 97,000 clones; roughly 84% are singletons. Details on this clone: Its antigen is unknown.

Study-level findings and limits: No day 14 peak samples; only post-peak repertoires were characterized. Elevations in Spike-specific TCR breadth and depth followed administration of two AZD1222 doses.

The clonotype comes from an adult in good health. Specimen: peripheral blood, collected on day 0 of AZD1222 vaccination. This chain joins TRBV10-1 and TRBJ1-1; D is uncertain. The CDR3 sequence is CASASYGESTEAFF. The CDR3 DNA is TGCGCCAGCGCCTCGTACGGTGAGAGCACTGAAGCTTTCTTT.